This TCR beta chain was documented in a study of OX40 agonist ivuxolimab in advanced cancers. Study-wide background: Patients' therapy was ivuxolimab, an antibody that acts as an agonist of OX40 (CD134). Whole-study findings and limits: With doses of 0.1-3.0 mg/kg, partial responders showed among the lowest clonal expansion.

In regard to this clone: Its specificity is not known.

The germline gives CDR1 KGHSH, CDR2 LQKENI. This CDR3 is 14 amino acids long. The ends were cut back, 3 bases at V and 5 bases at J, with 14 bases in the middle. Profiled with immunoSEQ multiplex PCR; TCRdb holds only in-frame clones, not every one. The sample lists tens of thousands of clones, about three quarters occurring once. The sample was CD4+ or CD8+ T cells sorted from blood, taken in a trial of the OX40 agonist ivuxolimab. The TCR originated in an adult with an advanced solid tumor such as melanoma, head and neck, liver or kidney cancer. V usage is TRBV18 and J usage is TRBJ2-7, with D tentatively TRBD1 (5 bases). The CDR3 reads CASSPTSGSHEQYF. The CDR3 DNA sequence: TGTGCCAGCTCACCTACCTCAGGGTCCCACGAGCAGTACTTC.